What follows are 23 T cell receptor beta chains derived from one specimen sequenced in a study of cytomegalovirus exposure and HLA in healthy donors. The PCR made use of 60 Vbeta and 13 Jbeta primers. This table comes from immunoSEQ multiplex PCR, and its TCRdb copy is limited to in-frame clones, with some not included. The sample lists about 180,000 clones; approximately 84% were seen once. Input material: PBMCs. The receptors stem from a girl between 10 and 17 years old in good health and CMV-seropositive.

The chain couples TRBV6-5 to TRBJ1-1; TRBD1 might be the D (5 bases). V was clipped by 5 bases and J by 2 bases, with 6 bases between them. The CDR3 consists of 12 residues. Germline V gene data show CDR1 as MNHEY and CDR2 as SVGAGI. The DNA for the CDR3 is TGTGCCAGCAGTGACAGAAACACTGAAGCTTTCTTT. This translates into CASSDRNTEAFF.

The V gene is TRBV12-5, the J gene TRBJ2-7; TRBD1 might be the D (5 bases). Germline assignment: CDR1 LGHNT and CDR2 FRNRAP. The CDR3 spans 16 residues. Trimming shortened V by 0 bases and J by 3 bases, and 15 bases separated the two germline ends. The CDR3 bases are TGTGCTAGTGGTTTGGTTATTGGGCAGGGAAACTACGAGCAGTACTTC. Protein sequence: CASGLVIGQGNYEQYF.

The chain links TRBV6-1 to TRBJ2-3; weak D call: TRBD1 (6 bases). This CDR3 comprises 14 residues. Germline V gene data show CDR1 as MNHNS and CDR2 as SASEGT. Trimming removed 10 bases at V and 4 bases at J, with 18 bases between. The CDR3 spells CATSHREPADTQYF. CDR3 bases: TGTGCCACTTCGCACAGGGAGCCCGCAGATACGCAGTATTTT.

The chain joins TRBV4-3 to TRBJ1-1; no reliable D call. The CDR3 runs to 14 residues. The germline gives CDR1 LGHNA, CDR2 YSLEER. V was shortened by 3 bases and J by 10 bases, with 18 bases between the two germline ends. The CDR3 loop is CASSHKLYDMVAFF. The CDR3 DNA sequence: TGCGCCAGCAGCCACAAGTTATACGACATGGTAGCTTTCTTT.

The V gene is TRBV5-4, the J gene TRBJ2-5; 8 bases fit TRBD2. There are 15 residues in the CDR3. Trimming took 4 bases from V and 2 from J; bases not matched to a gene: 7. Per germline, CDR1 SGHNT and CDR2 YYREEE (reference sequence). This chain's CDR3 is CASSGRTSSQETQYF. DNA of the CDR3: TGTGCCAGCAGCGGCCGGACTAGCTCGCAAGAGACCCAGTACTTC.

The count of this clone is one. The chain has TRBV5-1 and TRBJ2-1; perhaps TRBD2 as D (6 bases). The CDR3 loop spans 18 amino acids. V was clipped by 4 bases and J by 0 bases, with 20 bases between them. Germline CDR1 is SGHRS and CDR2 is YFSETQ. CDR3 sequence reads: CASSRRWSREISYNEQFF. In DNA form, the CDR3 reads TGCGCCAGCAGCAGGAGGTGGTCCCGGGAGATCTCCTACAATGAGCAGTTCTTC.

In this sample, this clone turned up once. V is TRBV7-9 and J is TRBJ2-5; 7 bases agree with TRBD1. Germline V gives CDR1 SEHNR, CDR2 FQNEAQ (reference sequence). V was clipped by 5 bases and J by 7 bases; unmatched bases: 7. The CDR3 extends over 13 amino acids. The CDR3 loop reads CASSPDRVGTQYF. As DNA, the CDR3 is TGTGCCAGCAGCCCAGACAGGGTCGGGACCCAGTACTTC.

The chain links TRBV7-9 to TRBJ2-1, with TRBD2 identical over 12 bases. Per germline, CDR1 SEHNR and CDR2 FQNEAQ (reference sequence). The V segment lost 5 bases and the J segment 7 bases; nucleotides outside the gene matches: 9. CDR3 length equals 16 residues. This CDR3 reads CASSLGTSGRINEQFF. CDR3 bases: TGTGCCAGCAGCCTGGGGACTAGCGGGCGGATTAATGAGCAGTTCTTC.

The chain joins TRBV27 to TRBJ1-5; the D gene is possibly TRBD1 (6 bases). Trimming stripped 8 bases from V and 0 bases from J, with 11 bases between. Per the germline V gene, CDR1 is MNHEY and CDR2 is SMNVEV (reference sequence). The CDR3 is 14 residues long. The CDR3 coding sequence is TGTGCCAGCGCAGGGGTTTATAGCAATCAGCCCCAGCATTTT. This translates into CASAGVYSNQPQHF.

This chain connects TRBV5-1 to TRBJ1-4; 10 bases are shared with TRBD1. This CDR3 comprises 19 residues. With 0 bases clipped from V and 7 bases from J, the junction kept 15 bases outside the gene matches. Germline V lookup: CDR1 SGHRS, CDR2 YFSETQ. Written as DNA, the CDR3 is TGCGCCAGCAGCTTGGCCCCGGGACAGGGGCCTGGCTTTCGTGAAAAACTGTTTTTT. Protein: CASSLAPGQGPGFREKLFF. The whole variable domain, filled in from reference TRBV5-1 and TRBJ1-4, reads KAGVTQTPRYLIKTRGQQVTLSCSPISGHRSVSWYQQTPGQGLQFLFEYFSETQRNKGNFPGRFSGRQFSNSRSEMNVSTLELGDSALYLCASSLAPGQGPGFREKLFFGSGTQLSVL.

This clone came up once. The V call is TRBV27, the J call TRBJ2-3, with a possible D match to TRBD2 (6 bases). The ends were cut back, 3 bases at V and 2 bases at J, with 9 bases in the middle. The length of the CDR3 is 14 residues. Germline-derived CDR1 and CDR2 are MNHEY and SMNVEV (reference sequence). Here the CDR3 reads CASSFLATTDTQYF. In DNA form, the CDR3 reads TGTGCCAGCAGTTTCCTAGCGACCACAGATACGCAGTATTTT.

This clone was seen only a few times. The chain combines TRBV6-4 with TRBJ2-7; D is possibly TRBD1 (6 bases). The CDR3 has 15 residues. Trimming left V 6 bases short and J 1 base short, with 16 bases between. Germline V gives CDR1 MRHNA, CDR2 SNTAGT. The CDR3 nucleotides are TGTGCCAGCAGCCTCCCAAGGACAGTATCCTACGAGCAGTACTTC. Amino acids: CASSLPRTVSYEQYF.

This sequence joins TRBV10-3 and TRBJ1-1; D not resolved. Germline CDR1 is ENHRY and CDR2 is SYGVKD. V dropped 5 bases and J dropped 1 base, with 26 bases sitting between them. There are 19 residues in the CDR3. The CDR3, as DNA: TGTGCCATCAGTACCGGCAGGACTAGGTGGGGAGAACCGAACACTGAAGCTTTCTTT. It is translated as CAISTGRTRWGEPNTEAFF.

The rearrangement joins TRBV7-8 to TRBJ2-5; 14 positions match TRBD2. The CDR3 loop spans 16 amino acids. The germline V gene encodes CDR1 SGHVS and CDR2 FQNEAQ. Unmatched junction bases numbered 6, after V lost 5 bases and J lost 4 bases. CDR3 nucleotide sequence: TGTGCCAGCAGCAGACTAGCGGGAGGGAGCGGAGAGACCCAGTACTTC. It yields the protein CASSRLAGGSGETQYF.

V gene TRBV30 combines with J gene TRBJ2-1, with 7 nucleotides matching TRBD2. The CDR3 is made up of 15 amino acids. Trimming at V came to 3 bases and at J to 7 bases, leaving 12 bases not matched to a gene. From germline, CDR1 is GTSNPN and CDR2 SVGIG (reference sequence). This CDR3 reads CAWSAGGRVTNEQFF. The CDR3 nucleotides are TGTGCCTGGAGCGCCGGGGGGAGGGTTACAAATGAGCAGTTCTTC.

This rearrangement joins TRBV19 to TRBJ2-2; D perhaps matches TRBD2 (7 bases). This CDR3 contains 19 residues. Trimming left V 6 bases short and J 6 bases short, with 29 bases between. Germline values: CDR1 LNHDA, CDR2 SQIVND (reference sequence). CDR3 coding DNA: TGTGCCAGTAGCTTCCACAGGGCAACAGTGGCGGGAGTTGCCGGGGAGCTGTTTTTT. It is translated as CASSFHRATVAGVAGELFF.

This clone was picked up a small number of times. The chain has TRBV4-1 and TRBJ1-5; weak D call: TRBD1 (6 bases). Germline CDR1 is MGHRA and CDR2 is YSYEKL. The CDR3 has 15 residues. V lost 4 bases, J lost 6 bases, and 16 bases lay in between. CDR3 nucleotide sequence: TGCGCCAGCAGCCCAGGGGCCACAGGGATTCAGCCCCAGCATTTT. Its translation: CASSPGATGIQPQHF.

The chain carries TRBV27 and TRBJ2-7; 11 positions agree with TRBD2. CDR1 is MNHEY, CDR2 SMNVEV, per germline (reference sequence). The CDR3 sequence is 13 residues long. Trimming removed 5 bases from V and 4 bases from J; junction bases left unmatched: 1. CDR3 DNA sequence: TGTGCCAGCAGTAGGACTAGCGGGTACGAGCAGTACTTC. Translating gives CASSRTSGYEQYF.

The chain recombines TRBV7-9 with TRBJ2-5; possibly TRBD2 for D (6 bases). From germline, CDR1 is SEHNR and CDR2 FQNEAQ (reference sequence). The CDR3 covers 15 residues. Trimming shortened V by 2 bases and J by 0 bases, and 10 bases separated the two germline ends. CDR3 nucleotides: TGTGCCAGCAGCTTATTCGGAGGGAACCAAGAGACCCAGTACTTC. Its translation is CASSLFGGNQETQYF.

This chain connects TRBV27 to TRBJ1-2, with TRBD1 as a possible D gene (6 bases). From germline, CDR1 is MNHEY and CDR2 SMNVEV (reference sequence). V was pared by 6 bases and J by 8 bases, with 10 bases between. The CDR3 has 11 amino acids. The CDR3 region is CASRQGGGYTF. In DNA form, the CDR3 reads TGTGCCAGCAGACAGGGTGGCGGCTACACCTTC.

V usage is TRBV6-1 and J usage is TRBJ2-7; D remains ambiguous. Looked up from germline, CDR1 is MNHNS and CDR2 is SASEGT. The CDR3 sequence is 13 residues long. Trimming pared 1 base from V and 2 bases from J, leaving 6 bases between. The CDR3 spells CASSEGATYEQYF. Written as DNA, the CDR3 is TGTGCCAGCAGTGAAGGGGCAACCTACGAGCAGTACTTC.

CDR3 coding DNA: TGTGCCAGCAGTCTAGCCCCCGAGACTAGTTACAATGAGCAGTTCTTC. This codes for CASSLAPETSYNEQFF. The chain couples TRBV27 to TRBJ2-1; tentatively, D is TRBD2 (6 bases). The CDR3 spans 16 residues. Germline V lookup: CDR1 MNHEY, CDR2 SMNVEV (reference sequence). V was clipped by 5 bases and J by 4 bases, with 18 bases between them.

J is TRBJ2-1 and V is TRBV25-1; 14 nucleotides line up with TRBD2. Trimming cost V 6 bases and J 9 bases; bases outside gene matches: 7. The germline V gene encodes CDR1 MGHDK and CDR2 SYGVNS. This CDR3 spans 15 amino acids. The CDR3 bases are TGTGCCAGCAGACCGGGACTAGCGGGAGTGGGTGAGCAGTTCTTC. This translates into CASRPGLAGVGEQFF.